The rows below give T cell receptor beta chains drawn from one sample of a study of shared T cell receptors in the human thymus. TCRdb's table, derived via immunoSEQ multiplex PCR, lists solely in-frame clones and lacks some. The table lists 650,000 to 950,000 clones, approximately 85% of them singletons. The sample also formed part of further work on human thymus T cells.

Source material: thymocytes. The receptors originated from a girl in the first two years of life with a congenital heart defect. CDR3s include the opening cysteine and the closing phenylalanine or tryptophan.

J: TRBJ2-7; V: TRBV6-1; CDR3: CASETDRERREQYF
J: TRBJ2-2; V: TRBV14; CDR3: CASSQYPWGQGSLNTGELFF
J: TRBJ1-6; V: TRBV2; CDR3: CASNWLNYNSPLHF
J: TRBJ2-5; V: TRBV5-8; CDR3: CASSRRAQLQETQYF
J: TRBJ1-6; V: TRBV6-1; CDR3: CASTPRTGTNSPLHF
J: TRBJ1-5; V: TRBV7-9; CDR3: CASSLETEPNQPQHF
J: TRBJ1-2; V: TRBV28; CDR3: CASSLGRAGGADGYTF
J: TRBJ2-7; V: TRBV10-3; CDR3: CATSWSEGRDRALYEQYF
J: TRBJ2-3; V: TRBV5-8; CDR3: CASTMDPLGTDTQYF
J: TRBJ1-2; V: TRBV29-1; CDR3: CSVEKGGYGYTF
J: TRBJ2-3; V: TRBV25-1; CDR3: CASSELNSPTDTQYF
J: TRBJ2-5; V: TRBV9; CDR3: CASSPSGGGRQETQYF
J: TRBJ1-3; V: TRBV6-1; CDR3: CASSEVGPRGDSGNTIYF
J: TRBJ2-3; V: TRBV7-2; CDR3: CASSSQSGGSGGTQYF
J: TRBJ2-3; V: TRBV29-1; CDR3: CSVEPGTGNMDTQYF
J: TRBJ2-7; V: TRBV27; CDR3: CASSLSPWTSGGQYEQYF
J: TRBJ1-5; V: TRBV30; CDR3: CAWSPGTGQSNQPQHF
J: TRBJ1-6; V: TRBV28; CDR3: CASSSKARDRGPQNSPLHF
J: TRBJ2-3; V: TRBV5-6; CDR3: CASSQPLGGDTDTQYF